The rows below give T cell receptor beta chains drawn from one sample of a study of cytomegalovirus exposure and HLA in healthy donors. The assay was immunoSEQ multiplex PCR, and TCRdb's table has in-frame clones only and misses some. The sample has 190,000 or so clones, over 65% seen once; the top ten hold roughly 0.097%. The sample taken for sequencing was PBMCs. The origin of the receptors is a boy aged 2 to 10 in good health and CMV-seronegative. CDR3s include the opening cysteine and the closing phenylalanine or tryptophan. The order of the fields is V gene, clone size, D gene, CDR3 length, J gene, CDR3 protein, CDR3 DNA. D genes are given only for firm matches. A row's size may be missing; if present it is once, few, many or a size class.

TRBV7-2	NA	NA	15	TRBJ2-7	CASSLRRGPSYEQYF	TGTGCCAGCAGCTTAAGGCGGGGGCCCTCCTACGAGCAGTACTTC
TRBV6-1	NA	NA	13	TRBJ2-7	CASLPRVGYEQYF	TGTGCCAGCTTACCGAGGGTGGGATACGAGCAGTACTTC
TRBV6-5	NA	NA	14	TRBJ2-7	CASRETDYSYEQYF	TGTGCCAGCAGAGAGACGGACTACTCCTACGAGCAGTACTTC
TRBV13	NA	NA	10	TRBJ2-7	CATHYYEQYF	TGTGCTACCCACTACTACGAGCAGTACTTC
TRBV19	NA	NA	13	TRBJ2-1	CASSMGRGDEQFF	TGTGCCAGTAGTATGGGCAGGGGCGATGAGCAGTTCTTC
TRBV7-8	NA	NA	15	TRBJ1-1	CASSPLDPGGTEAFF	TGTGCCAGCAGCCCGCTAGATCCCGGGGGCACTGAAGCTTTCTTT
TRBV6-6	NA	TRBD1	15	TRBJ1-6	CASRRTGTGNSPLHF	TGTGCCAGCAGGCGGACAGGGACGGGGAATTCACCCCTCCACTTT
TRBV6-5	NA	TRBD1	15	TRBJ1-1	CASSLQGGGNTEAFF	TGTGCCAGCAGTTTACAGGGGGGAGGGAACACTGAAGCTTTCTTT
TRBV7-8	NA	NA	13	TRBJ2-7	CASLRLEGNEQYF	TGTGCCAGTTTGAGACTCGAGGGAAACGAGCAGTACTTC
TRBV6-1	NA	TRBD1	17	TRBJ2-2	CASSGRRQGARTGELFF	TGTGCCAGCAGTGGAAGGCGGCAGGGGGCGCGGACCGGGGAGCTGTTTTTT
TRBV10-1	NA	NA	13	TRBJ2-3	CASVGGRTDTQYF	TGCGCCAGCGTCGGGGGACGCACAGATACGCAGTATTTT
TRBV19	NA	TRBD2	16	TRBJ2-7	CASSPREAGASYEQYF	TGTGCCAGTAGTCCCCGGGAAGCGGGGGCTTCCTACGAGCAGTACTTC
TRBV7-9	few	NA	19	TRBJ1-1	CASSLRAPDGTKRGTEAFF	TGTGCCAGCAGCCTCCGGGCACCAGACGGCACTAAACGGGGCACTGAAGCTTTCTTT
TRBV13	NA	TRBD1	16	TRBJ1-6	CASSLGRTGGGPPLHF	TGTGCCAGCAGCTTAGGCCGGACAGGGGGCGGACCACCCCTCCACTTT
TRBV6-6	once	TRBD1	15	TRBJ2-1	CASSDRGQGVNEQFF	TGTGCCAGCAGTGACCGTGGACAGGGGGTTAATGAGCAGTTCTTC
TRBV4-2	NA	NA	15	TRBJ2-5	CASSQDQRRQETQYF	TGTGCCAGCAGCCAAGATCAGAGGCGTCAAGAGACCCAGTACTTC
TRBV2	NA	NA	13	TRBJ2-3	CASSGTFPDTQYF	TGTGCCAGCAGTGGGACATTCCCAGATACGCAGTATTTT
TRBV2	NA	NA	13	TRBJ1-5	CASTLGGGQPQHF	TGTGCCAGCACCCTGGGGGGGGGTCAGCCCCAGCATTTT
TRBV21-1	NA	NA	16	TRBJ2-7	CASSKKVVEGSYEQYF	TGTGCCAGCAGCAAAAAGGTTGTCGAGGGATCCTACGAGCAGTACTTC
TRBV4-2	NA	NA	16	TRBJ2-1	CASRKVVVSRGYEQFF	TGTGCCAGCAGAAAGGTCGTGGTGTCGAGGGGGTATGAGCAGTTCTTC
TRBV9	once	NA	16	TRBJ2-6	CASSPLGASGANVLTF	TGTGCCAGCAGCCCCCTGGGGGCTTCTGGGGCCAACGTCCTGACTTTC
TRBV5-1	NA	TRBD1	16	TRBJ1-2	CASTSQPGQGARGYTF	TGCGCCAGCACTTCTCAACCGGGACAGGGGGCGAGAGGCTACACCTTC
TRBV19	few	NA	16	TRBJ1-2	CASSTTTGSNRYGYTF	TGTGCCAGTAGTACAACAACAGGGTCCAACCGTTATGGCTACACCTTC
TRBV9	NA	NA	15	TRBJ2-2	CASSVRGSNTGELFF	TGTGCCAGCAGCGTCAGGGGCTCGAACACCGGGGAGCTGTTTTTT
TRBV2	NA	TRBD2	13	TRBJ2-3	CASGLAGTDTQYF	TGTGCCAGCGGACTAGCTGGCACCGATACGCAGTATTTT
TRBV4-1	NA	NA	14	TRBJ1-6	CASSPSESNSPLHF	TGCGCCAGCAGCCCCAGTGAATCCAATTCACCCCTCCACTTT
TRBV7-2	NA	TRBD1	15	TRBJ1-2	CASSLWAGGIGGYTF	TGTGCCAGCAGCTTATGGGCAGGGGGTATCGGTGGCTACACCTTC
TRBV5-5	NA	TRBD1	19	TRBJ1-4	CASSRIGGQSTATNEKLFF	TGTGCCAGCAGCCGTATTGGGGGACAGTCGACTGCAACTAATGAAAAACTGTTTTTT
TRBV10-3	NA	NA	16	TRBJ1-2	CAIFAGGTPINYGYTF	TGTGCCATCTTCGCGGGGGGGACACCAATTAACTATGGCTACACCTTC
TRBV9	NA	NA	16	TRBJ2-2	CASSAVLERDPGELFF	TGTGCCAGCAGCGCCGTCCTGGAGAGAGATCCCGGGGAGCTGTTTTTT
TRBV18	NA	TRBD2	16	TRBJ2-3	CASSPSGTSLSDTQYF	TGTGCCAGCTCACCCTCCGGGACTAGCCTTTCCGATACGCAGTATTTT
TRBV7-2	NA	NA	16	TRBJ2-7	CASSLGSLPRFYEQYF	TGTGCCAGCAGCTTAGGTAGCCTCCCCCGGTTCTACGAGCAGTACTTC
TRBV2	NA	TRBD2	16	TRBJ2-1	CASSAGTSGSYNEQFF	TGTGCCAGCAGCGCCGGGACTAGCGGGTCCTACAATGAGCAGTTCTTC
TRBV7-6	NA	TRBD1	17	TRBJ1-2	CASSLSTGTVGDYGYTF	TGTGCCAGCAGCTTGTCCACCGGGACAGTGGGGGACTATGGCTACACCTTC
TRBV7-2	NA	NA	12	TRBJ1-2	CASSLEAFGYTF	TGTGCCAGCAGCCTAGAAGCGTTTGGCTACACCTTC
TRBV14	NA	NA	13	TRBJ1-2	CASSQDLQYGYTF	TGTGCCAGCAGCCAAGACTTACAGTATGGCTACACCTTC
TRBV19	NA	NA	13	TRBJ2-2	CASTRANTGELFF	TGTGCCAGTACAAGAGCGAACACCGGGGAGCTGTTTTTT
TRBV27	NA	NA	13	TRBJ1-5	CASRANSNQPQHF	TGTGCCAGCAGAGCCAATAGCAATCAGCCCCAGCATTTT
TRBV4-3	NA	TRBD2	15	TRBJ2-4	CASSLPSGGGNIQYF	TGCGCCAGCAGCCTCCCATCGGGCGGGGGAAACATTCAGTACTTC
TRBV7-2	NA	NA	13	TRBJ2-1	CASSLGQENEQFF	TGTGCCAGCAGCCTAGGACAAGAGAATGAGCAGTTCTTC
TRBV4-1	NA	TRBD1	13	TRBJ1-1	CASSQVQGGKAFF	TGCGCCAGCAGCCAAGTCCAGGGGGGCAAAGCTTTCTTT
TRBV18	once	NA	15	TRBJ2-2	CASSPTQHNTGELFF	TGTGCCAGCTCACCAACCCAACACAACACCGGGGAGCTGTTTTTT